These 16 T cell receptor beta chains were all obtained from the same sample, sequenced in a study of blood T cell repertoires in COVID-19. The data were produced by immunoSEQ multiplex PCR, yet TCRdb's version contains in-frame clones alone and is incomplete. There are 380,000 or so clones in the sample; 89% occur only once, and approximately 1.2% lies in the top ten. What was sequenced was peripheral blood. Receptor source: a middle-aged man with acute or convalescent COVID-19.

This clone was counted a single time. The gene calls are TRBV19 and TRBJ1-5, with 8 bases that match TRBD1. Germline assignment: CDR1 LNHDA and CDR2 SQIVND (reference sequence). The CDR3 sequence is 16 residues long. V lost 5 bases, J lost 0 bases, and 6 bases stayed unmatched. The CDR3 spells CASSLQGAYSNQPQHF. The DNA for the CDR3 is TGTGCCAGTAGTCTCCAGGGGGCGTATAGCAATCAGCCCCAGCATTTT.

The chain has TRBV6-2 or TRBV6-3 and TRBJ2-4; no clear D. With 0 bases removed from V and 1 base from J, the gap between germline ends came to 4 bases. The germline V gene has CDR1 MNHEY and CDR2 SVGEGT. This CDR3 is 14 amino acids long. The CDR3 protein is CASSYSPAKNIQYF. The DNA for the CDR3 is TGTGCCAGCAGTTACTCCCCGGCCAAAAACATTCAGTACTTC.

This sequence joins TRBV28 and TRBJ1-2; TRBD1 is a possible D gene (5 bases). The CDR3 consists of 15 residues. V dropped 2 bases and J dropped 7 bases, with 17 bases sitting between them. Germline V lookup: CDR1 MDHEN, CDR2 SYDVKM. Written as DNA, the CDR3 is TGTGCCAGCAGTTTAATATCAGGGTTTGTCGGTGGCTACACCTTC. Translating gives CASSLISGFVGGYTF.

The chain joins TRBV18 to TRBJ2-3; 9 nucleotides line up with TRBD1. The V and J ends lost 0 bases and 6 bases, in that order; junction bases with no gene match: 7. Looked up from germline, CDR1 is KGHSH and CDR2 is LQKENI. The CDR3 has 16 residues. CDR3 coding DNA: TGTGCCAGCTCACCACCGCGACAGGGGGGCTGGGATACGCAGTATTTT. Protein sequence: CASSPPRQGGWDTQYF. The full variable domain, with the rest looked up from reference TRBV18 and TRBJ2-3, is NAGVMQNPRHLVRRRGQEARLRCSPMKGHSHVYWYRQLPEEGLKFMVYLQKENIIDESGMPKERFSAEFPKEGPSILRIQQVVRGDSAAYFCASSPPRQGGWDTQYFGPGTRLTVL.

CDR3 in amino acids: CASSLGRPNTEAFF. The CDR3 nucleotides read TGTGCCAGCAGCTTAGGCAGGCCGAACACTGAAGCTTTCTTT. This rearrangement joins TRBV7-8 to TRBJ1-1; D is ambiguous. V was trimmed by 1 base and J by 1 base, leaving 7 bases between them. Per germline, CDR1 SGHVS and CDR2 FQNEAQ. The CDR3 consists of 14 residues.

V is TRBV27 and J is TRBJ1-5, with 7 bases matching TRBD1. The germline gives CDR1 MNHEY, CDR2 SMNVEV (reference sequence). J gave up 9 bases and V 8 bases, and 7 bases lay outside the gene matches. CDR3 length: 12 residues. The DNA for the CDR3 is TGTGCCAGCCGGACAGGTCGGATGCCCCAGCATTTT. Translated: CASRTGRMPQHF.

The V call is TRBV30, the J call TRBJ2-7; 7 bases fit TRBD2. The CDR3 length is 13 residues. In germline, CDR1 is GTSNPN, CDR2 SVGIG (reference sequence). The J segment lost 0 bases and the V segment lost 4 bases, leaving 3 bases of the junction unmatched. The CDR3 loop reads CAWTRENSYEQYF. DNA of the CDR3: TGTGCCTGGACGCGGGAGAACTCCTACGAGCAGTACTTC.

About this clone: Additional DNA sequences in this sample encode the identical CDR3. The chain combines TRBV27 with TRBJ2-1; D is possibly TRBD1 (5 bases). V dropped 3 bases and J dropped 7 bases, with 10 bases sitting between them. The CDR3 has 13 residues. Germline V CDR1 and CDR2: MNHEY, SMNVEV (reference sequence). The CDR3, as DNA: TGTGCCAGCAGTTTCCGAAGGGGTAATGAGCAGTTCTTC. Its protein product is CASSFRRGNEQFF.

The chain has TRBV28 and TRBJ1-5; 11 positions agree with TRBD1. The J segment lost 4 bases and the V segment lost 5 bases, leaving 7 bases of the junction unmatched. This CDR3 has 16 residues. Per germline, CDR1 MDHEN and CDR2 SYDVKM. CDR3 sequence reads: CASSLGQGAANQPQHF. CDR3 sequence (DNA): TGTGCCAGCAGTCTCGGACAGGGGGCCGCGAATCAGCCCCAGCATTTT.

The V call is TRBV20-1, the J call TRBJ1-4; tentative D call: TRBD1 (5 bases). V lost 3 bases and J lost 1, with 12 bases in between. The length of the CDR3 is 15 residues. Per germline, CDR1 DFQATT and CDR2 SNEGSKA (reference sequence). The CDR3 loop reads CSASLGGGTNEKLFF. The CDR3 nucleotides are TGCAGTGCTAGTCTGGGCGGGGGAACTAATGAAAAACTGTTTTTT.

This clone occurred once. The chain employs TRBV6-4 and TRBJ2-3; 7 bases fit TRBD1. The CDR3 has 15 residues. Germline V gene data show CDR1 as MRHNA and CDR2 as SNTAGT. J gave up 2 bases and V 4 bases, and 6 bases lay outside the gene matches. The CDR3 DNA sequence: TGTGCCAGCAGTGTACAGGGGACACACACAGATACGCAGTATTTT. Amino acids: CASSVQGTHTDTQYF.

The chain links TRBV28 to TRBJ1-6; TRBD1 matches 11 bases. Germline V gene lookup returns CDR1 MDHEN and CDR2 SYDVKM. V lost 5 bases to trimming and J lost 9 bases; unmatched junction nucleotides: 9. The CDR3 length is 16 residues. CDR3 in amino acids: CASSPSGTGGFSPLHF. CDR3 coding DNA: TGTGCCAGCAGTCCTTCCGGGACAGGGGGTTTTTCACCCCTCCACTTT.

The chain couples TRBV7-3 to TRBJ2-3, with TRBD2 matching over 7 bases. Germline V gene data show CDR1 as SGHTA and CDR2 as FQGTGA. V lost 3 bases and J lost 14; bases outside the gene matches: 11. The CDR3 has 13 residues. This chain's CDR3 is CASSLLAGGRPYF. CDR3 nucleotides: TGTGCCAGCAGCTTGCTAGCCGGGGGGAGACCGTATTTT. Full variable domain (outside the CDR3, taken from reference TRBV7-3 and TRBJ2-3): GAGVSQTPSNKVTEKGKYVELRCDPISGHTALYWYRQSLGQGPEFLIYFQGTGAADDSGLPNDRFFAVRPEGSVSTLKIQRTERGDSAVYLCASSLLAGGRPYFGPGTRLTVL.

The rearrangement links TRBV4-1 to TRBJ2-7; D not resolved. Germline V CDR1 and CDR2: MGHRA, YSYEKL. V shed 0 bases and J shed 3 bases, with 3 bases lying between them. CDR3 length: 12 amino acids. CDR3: CASSQDYYEQYF. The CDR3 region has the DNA TGCGCCAGCAGCCAAGATTACTACGAGCAGTACTTC.

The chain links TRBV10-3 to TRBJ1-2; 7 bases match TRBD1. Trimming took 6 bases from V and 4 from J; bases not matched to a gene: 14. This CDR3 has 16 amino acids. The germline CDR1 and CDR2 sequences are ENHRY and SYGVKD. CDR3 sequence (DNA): TGTGCCATCAGGGTGTCCCGGGACAGCTATATCTATGGCTACACCTTC. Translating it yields CAIRVSRDSYIYGYTF.

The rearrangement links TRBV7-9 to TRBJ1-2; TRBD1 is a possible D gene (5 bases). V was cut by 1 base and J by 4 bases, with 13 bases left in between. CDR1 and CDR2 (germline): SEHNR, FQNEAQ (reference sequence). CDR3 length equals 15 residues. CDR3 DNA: TGTGCCAGCAGCTTAGATGGGGCAGTCACCTATGGCTACACCTTC. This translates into CASSLDGAVTYGYTF.